This record covers a single T cell receptor (beta chain). Original processing notes: Estimation of nucleated cell counts relied on the amplification of reference gene primers. Assay: immunoSEQ multiplex PCR; the TCRdb copy retains only in-frame clones and omits some. V and J calls and clone size are as listed in that table; D and trimming were resolved from the DNA. The data contain approximately 50,000 clones, about 86% of them seen just once; the ten biggest clones take up around 3%. These data are taken from a study of blood T cell repertoires in COVID-19. In the study overall: Acute and convalescent COVID-19 samples came from the United States, Italy and Spain. T cells, B-cell-depleted T cells, or PBMCs provided the cDNA or gDNA that served as material.

The CDR3 consists of 15 residues. After removal of 5 bases from V and 4 bases from J, the junction contained 11 bases not matched to a gene. The germline V gene has CDR1 SGHVS and CDR2 FQNEAQ. Sequencing input: peripheral blood. This chain links TRBV7-8 with TRBJ2-7; 7 nucleotides agree with TRBD1. The clonotype comes from a woman of 80 years or more with acute or convalescent COVID-19. The CDR3 nucleotides are TGTGCCAGCAGCACCAACCGGGACAGTCATTACGAGCAGTACTTC. Protein product: CASSTNRDSHYEQYF.